A single sample gave rise to the 24 T cell receptor beta chains below, sequenced in a study of blood T cell repertoires in COVID-19. Using immunoSEQ multiplex PCR, the repertoire was profiled, and TCRdb retains in-frame clones only, with some absent. The sample records fewer than 110,000 clones, about 89% being singletons. The sample was peripheral blood. The receptors shown here come from a woman aged 60 to 75 with acute or convalescent COVID-19.

This clone was observed a single time. This chain connects TRBV19 to TRBJ2-2; 8 bases line up with TRBD2. Germline values: CDR1 LNHDA, CDR2 SQIVND (reference sequence). V lost 8 bases, J lost 4 bases, and 12 bases stayed unmatched. CDR3 size: 16 residues. CDR3 DNA sequence: TGTGCCAGTTATCCCTTGGCGGGAGGATTCACCGGGGAGCTGTTTTTT. This codes for CASYPLAGGFTGELFF.

The chain has TRBV11-2 and TRBJ1-1, with a tentative D call TRBD1 (6 bases). CDR1 is SGHAT and CDR2 is FQNNGV in the germline V gene. Trimming stripped 2 bases from V and 8 bases from J, with 9 bases between. The CDR3 has 12 amino acids. The CDR3 spells CASSLIGTEAFF. The CDR3, as DNA: TGTGCCAGCAGCTTAATTGGGACAGAAGCTTTCTTT.

This chain links TRBV18 with TRBJ2-5; a possible D gene is TRBD1 (6 bases). CDR1 is KGHSH and CDR2 is LQKENI in the germline V gene. This CDR3 has 15 amino acids. The germline V and J ends were trimmed by 6 bases and 1 base, with 15 bases remaining between them. The CDR3, as DNA: TGTGCCAGCTCCCCTCTGGGGGCTGGCCAAGAGACCCAGTACTTC. It yields the protein CASSPLGAGQETQYF.

This chain connects TRBV15 to TRBJ2-1; perhaps TRBD1 as D (6 bases). The CDR3 loop spans 14 amino acids. V was clipped by 5 bases and J by 9 bases, with 17 bases between them. The germline V gene has CDR1 LNHNV and CDR2 YYDKDF (reference sequence). CDR3 protein: CATSAASWGLEQFF. CDR3 sequence (DNA): TGTGCCACCAGCGCAGCATCATGGGGGCTTGAGCAGTTCTTC.

As concerns this clone: In the same sample, other DNA sequences code for this CDR3. This sequence joins TRBV10-3 and TRBJ1-2; 7 positions agree with TRBD1. Unmatched junction bases numbered 4, after V lost 6 bases and J lost 3 bases. Germline values: CDR1 ENHRY, CDR2 SYGVKD. The CDR3 runs 13 residues. The CDR3 sequence is CAISRQGDYGYTF. The DNA of the CDR3 is TGTGCCATCAGCAGACAGGGAGACTATGGCTACACCTTC.

V is TRBV3-1 (or the pseudogene TRBV3-2) and J is TRBJ2-1; D is unclear. Trimming stripped 1 base from V and 7 bases from J, with 8 bases between. From germline, CDR1 is LGHDT and CDR2 YNNKEL (reference sequence). The CDR3 has 13 residues. The CDR3 loop reads CASSQVAANEQFF. The CDR3 bases are TGTGCCAGCAGCCAAGTAGCAGCGAATGAGCAGTTCTTC.

This clone has just one count. The chain is built from TRBV24-1 and TRBJ2-3, with 8 bases fitting TRBD1. Trimming took 10 bases from V and 2 from J; bases not matched to a gene: 10. The CDR3 is 15 amino acids. CDR1 and CDR2 (germline): KGHDR, SFDVKD. The CDR3 DNA follows: TGTGCCACTACTAAGGGGGACAGGAACACAGATACGCAGTATTTT. It is translated as CATTKGDRNTDTQYF.

The V gene is TRBV6-1, the J gene TRBJ2-7; the match to TRBD2 covers 7 bases. J lost 10 bases, V lost 2 bases, and 8 bases had no gene match. In germline, CDR1 is MNHNS, CDR2 SASEGT. CDR3 size: 13 residues. The CDR3 protein is CASSERASGTQYV. The CDR3 DNA reads TGTGCCAGCAGTGAACGGGCTAGCGGTACCCAGTACGTC.

The V call is TRBV11-2, the J call TRBJ2-3, with 7 bases fitting TRBD1. The CDR3 totals 13 residues. CDR1 and CDR2 from the germline V gene are SGHAT and FQNNGV. The V segment lost 6 bases and the J segment 5 bases; nucleotides outside the gene matches: 5. The CDR3 nucleotides read TGTGCCAGCAGACGACAGGGCATAGATACGCAGTATTTT. Residues: CASRRQGIDTQYF.

The chain combines TRBV11-2 with TRBJ1-5; the D gene is possibly TRBD1 (6 bases). Trimming stripped 2 bases from V and 4 bases from J, with 6 bases between. CDR3 length: 13 residues. Germline CDR1 SGHAT, CDR2 FQNNGV. The CDR3 sequence: CASSLRGNQPQHF. The CDR3 DNA is TGTGCCAGCAGCTTAAGGGGGAATCAGCCCCAGCATTTT.

This chain uses TRBV5-4 with TRBJ2-2, with a weak D call TRBD2 (6 bases). Germline values: CDR1 SGHNT, CDR2 YYREEE (reference sequence). V shed 0 bases and J shed 3 bases, with 9 bases lying between them. This CDR3 is built from 15 residues. This CDR3 reads CASSLAGSYTGELFF. The CDR3 nucleotides are TGTGCCAGCAGCTTGGCCGGGAGCTACACCGGGGAGCTGTTTTTT.

This rearrangement joins TRBV27 to TRBJ1-5; TRBD1 is a possible D gene (5 bases). Trimming stripped 4 bases from V and 7 bases from J, with 11 bases between. The CDR3 has 13 amino acids. In germline, CDR1 is MNHEY, CDR2 SMNVEV (reference sequence). The CDR3 DNA reads as TGTGCCAGCAGTTCCAGGGTGTGGCAGCCCCAGCATTTT. Its translation: CASSSRVWQPQHF.

The J gene is TRBJ2-7, the V gene TRBV6-2 or TRBV6-3, with D possibly being TRBD2 (6 bases). Trimming took off 6 bases at V and 7 bases at J, with 16 bases between the two ends. Germline assignment: CDR1 MNHEY and CDR2 SVGEGT. The length of the CDR3 is 13 residues. The CDR3 bases are TGTGCCAGCAGCTCGACTAGTTTCAGTGAGCAGTACGTC. Protein product: CASSSTSFSEQYV.

This clone has a single count. The chain recombines TRBV12-5 with TRBJ2-1; D is perhaps TRBD2 (6 bases). CDR1 and CDR2 (germline): LGHNT, FRNRAP. CDR3 length equals 14 residues. The ends were cut back, 5 bases at V and 7 bases at J, with 15 bases in the middle. The CDR3 sequence: CASGDAGLRNEQFF. In nucleotides, the CDR3 is TGTGCTAGTGGTGACGCGGGACTTCGGAATGAGCAGTTCTTC.

This clone was observed once. V and J are TRBV9 and TRBJ2-2, with TRBD2 matching over 13 bases. Trimming took 4 bases from V and 6 from J; bases not matched to a gene: 6. The CDR3 has 16 residues. Germline V gives CDR1 SGDLS, CDR2 YYNGEE. The CDR3 loop is CASSSLTSGRSGELFF. The CDR3 DNA reads TGTGCCAGCAGCTCCTTGACTAGCGGGAGGTCCGGGGAGCTGTTTTTT. The complete variable domain, with remaining parts taken from reference TRBV9 and TRBJ2-2, reads DSGVTQTPKHLITATGQRVTLRCSPRSGDLSVYWYQQSLDQGLQFLIQYYNGEERAKGNILERFSAQQFPDLHSELNLSSLELGDSALYFCASSSLTSGRSGELFFGEGSRLTVL.

The V and J genes are TRBV28 and TRBJ2-7; 9 bases match TRBD1. From germline, CDR1 is MDHEN and CDR2 SYDVKM. The CDR3 spans 14 residues. Losses at the gene ends were 6 bases for V and 0 bases for J; bases not matched to a gene: 3. CDR3 nucleotides: TGTGCCAGCAGACAACAGGGGGCCTCCTACGAGCAGTACTTC. Translating it yields CASRQQGASYEQYF. The full variable domain, rest sourced from reference TRBV28 and TRBJ2-7, is DVKVTQSSRYLVKRTGEKVFLECVQDMDHENMFWYRQDPGLGLRLIYFSYDVKMKEKGDIPEGYSVSREKKERFSLILESASTNQTSMYLCASRQQGASYEQYFGPGTRLTVT.

This rearrangement joins TRBV29-1 to TRBJ1-5; tentative D call: TRBD1 (6 bases). The CDR3 is 15 residues long. Trimming pared 5 bases from V and 0 bases from J, leaving 14 bases between. Germline V gene sequence: CDR1 SQVTM, CDR2 ANQGSEA. The DNA of the CDR3 is TGCAGCGTTCAGACCATGACAGGTAGCAATCAGCCCCAGCATTTT. Translating gives CSVQTMTGSNQPQHF.

The chain couples TRBV18 to TRBJ2-7, with D possibly matching TRBD1 (5 bases). The CDR3 is 14 amino acids. CDR1 is KGHSH, CDR2 LQKENI, per germline. V gave up 1 base and J gave up 4 bases, with 11 bases separating them. The CDR3 bases are TGTGCCAGCTCACCACAGGCGACAGCTTACGAGCAGTACTTC. It translates to CASSPQATAYEQYF.

The rearrangement links TRBV2 to TRBJ2-7; D is possibly TRBD2 (5 bases). The CDR3 is 14 amino acids. Trimming pared 6 bases from V and 4 bases from J, leaving 16 bases between. CDR1 SNHLY and CDR2 FYNNEI come from the germline V gene. The CDR3 nucleotides read TGTGCCAGCAGCGCGGGCCCACCACCTTACGAGCAGTACTTC. Translated: CASSAGPPPYEQYF.

The genes are TRBV28 and TRBJ1-1; D ambiguous. Germline V gives CDR1 MDHEN, CDR2 SYDVKM. V dropped 2 bases and J dropped 0 bases, with 10 bases sitting between them. CDR3 size: 15 residues. In DNA, the CDR3 is TGTGCCAGCAGTTTAAAAACGGTCATGAACACTGAAGCTTTCTTT. It codes for CASSLKTVMNTEAFF.

In this sample, this clone turned up once. This chain uses TRBV10-3 with TRBJ1-5, with D possibly matching TRBD1 (6 bases). V lost 8 bases and J lost 3, with 11 bases in between. In germline, CDR1 is ENHRY, CDR2 SYGVKD. The CDR3 length is 13 residues. In nucleotides, the CDR3 is TGTGCCATCCGAGGACAGACCAATCAGCCCCAGCATTTT. Amino acid sequence: CAIRGQTNQPQHF.

With respect to this clone: The germline gene is not matched at one end of the junction; a read error may be the cause. The chain couples TRBV7-2 to TRBJ1-3, with TRBD1 identical over 10 bases. Germline loops: CDR1 SGHTA, CDR2 FQGNSA. CDR3 size: 15 residues. CDR3 DNA sequence: TGTGCCAACAGCCGGGACAGGGGAGCTGGAAACACCATATATTTT. It is translated as CANSRDRGAGNTIYF. Together with reference TRBV7-2 and TRBJ1-3, the CDR3 gives the full variable domain: GAGVSQSPSNKVTEKGKDVELRCDPISGHTALYWYRQSLGQGLEFLIYFQGNSAPDKSGLPSDRFSAERTGGSVSTLTIQRTQQEDSAVYLCANSRDRGAGNTIYFGEGSWLTVV.

V and J are TRBV7-3 and TRBJ1-4; a possible D gene is TRBD1 (5 bases). CDR3 length: 14 residues. Per the germline V gene, CDR1 is SGHTA and CDR2 is FQGTGA. With 5 bases removed from V and 3 bases from J, the gap between germline ends came to 10 bases. CDR3 protein: CASSPGSPNEKLFF. DNA of the CDR3: TGTGCCAGCAGCCCAGGGTCTCCTAATGAAAAACTGTTTTTT.

The gene calls are TRBV19 and TRBJ2-1, with 10 bases matching TRBD2. Germline V gives CDR1 LNHDA, CDR2 SQIVND (reference sequence). The CDR3 spans 15 residues. J gave up 8 bases and V 3 bases, and 7 bases lay outside the gene matches. CDR3 residues: CASSMALAGDYEQFF. CDR3 coding DNA: TGTGCCAGTAGTATGGCTCTAGCGGGAGACTATGAGCAGTTCTTC.